The 13 T cell receptor beta chains reported below all come from one sample, sequenced in a study of T-cell reconstitution after alpha-beta-depleted transplantation in children. Preparing the TCRbeta library involved the use of unique molecular identifiers. TCRdb reprocessed the PCR reads via MiXCR and lists one record per CDR3 protein. The sample has about 290,000 distinct CDR3 sequences, 10% seen once. The sample was PBMCs, taken before TCRalphabeta/CD19-depleted stem cell transplant. The receptors derive from a boy younger than two with acute myeloid leukemia, due to receive a stem cell transplant.

This clonotype was found many times. The chain employs TRBV12-3 or TRBV12-4 and TRBJ2-5; D not certain. There are 14 residues in the CDR3. Trimming removed 3 bases at V and 1 base at J, with 9 bases between. The CDR3 coding sequence is TGTGCCAGCAGTTTCGCGCCCTCCCAAGAGACCCAGTACTTC. Its protein is CASSFAPSQETQYF.

This clonotype has at least ten counts. This chain connects TRBV10-2 to TRBJ2-7, with D unresolved. Germline CDR1 is WSHSY and CDR2 is SAAADI. The CDR3 is 13 amino acids. With 4 bases removed from V and 4 bases from J, the gap between germline ends came to 11 bases. CDR3 protein: CASSVNGPYEQYF. CDR3 in DNA: TGCGCCAGCAGTGTTAACGGACCGTACGAGCAGTACTTC.

This clonotype was seen at least ten times. CDR3 residues: CASSVAPMLAGAGYNEQFF. Here the CDR3 DNA reads TGTGCCAGCAGCGTAGCGCCGATGCTAGCGGGAGCAGGCTACAATGAGCAGTTCTTC. J is TRBJ2-1 and V is TRBV9, with 10 bases fitting TRBD2. Germline V gene data show CDR1 as SGDLS and CDR2 as YYNGEE. The ends lost 0 bases at V and 3 bases at J; junction bases unmatched: 12. The CDR3 has 19 amino acids.

This clonotype appeared many times. The V gene is TRBV18, the J gene TRBJ1-3, with D maybe TRBD1 (5 bases). The CDR3 is made up of 14 amino acids. The germline V and J ends were trimmed by 2 bases and 4 bases, with 9 bases remaining between them. Looked up from germline, CDR1 is KGHSH and CDR2 is LQKENI. DNA of the CDR3: TGTGCCAGCTCACCAACAACAGGAGGAAACACCATATATTTT. Its protein product is CASSPTTGGNTIYF. Full variable domain (rest looked up from reference TRBV18 and TRBJ1-3): NAGVMQNPRHLVRRRGQEARLRCSPMKGHSHVYWYRQLPEEGLKFMVYLQKENIIDESGMPKERFSAEFPKEGPSILRIQQVVRGDSAAYFCASSPTTGGNTIYFGEGSWLTVV.

The chain is built from TRBV5-1 and TRBJ2-3; D gene uncertain. Germline values: CDR1 SGHRS, CDR2 YFSETQ. V lost 6 bases to trimming and J lost 6 bases, with 20 bases between them. The CDR3 has 15 amino acids. CDR3 residues: CASKLLTAGEDTQYF. For the CDR3, the DNA is TGCGCCAGCAAGCTACTGACCGCTGGTGAGGATACGCAGTATTTT.

This clonotype has only a few counts. The rearrangement links TRBV29-1 to TRBJ2-3, with D possibly being TRBD2 (7 bases). CDR1 is SQVTM and CDR2 is ANQGSEA in the germline V gene. V dropped 3 bases and J dropped 4 bases, with 11 bases sitting between them. This CDR3 has 13 residues. CDR3 sequence: CSVERGRPDTQYF. The CDR3 DNA is TGCAGCGTTGAGCGGGGGCGCCCAGATACGCAGTATTTT.

This clonotype has just a few counts. This chain connects TRBV12-3 or TRBV12-4 to TRBJ2-5; D perhaps matches TRBD1 (6 bases). The CDR3 length is 15 residues. V was trimmed by 6 bases and J by 5 bases, leaving 19 bases between them. CDR3 DNA: TGTGCCAGCAGCCGTCGACAGGTTGTGTTGGAGACCCAGTACTTC. Translated, it gives CASSRRQVVLETQYF.

In its sample, this clonotype was seen many times. The gene calls are TRBV12-3 or TRBV12-4 and TRBJ2-1; weak D call: TRBD1 (5 bases). Trimming stripped 5 bases from V and 7 bases from J, with 12 bases between. The CDR3 runs to 13 residues. DNA for the CDR3: TGTGCCAGCAGTCCCAGGGTAGGGAATGAGCAGTTCTTC. This codes for CASSPRVGNEQFF.

V and J are TRBV12-3 or TRBV12-4 and TRBJ2-7; possibly TRBD1 for D (6 bases). The CDR3 covers 12 residues. V lost 9 bases to trimming and J lost 2 bases, with 11 bases between them. The CDR3: CASGDTTYEQYF. The CDR3 nucleotides are TGTGCCAGTGGGGACACCACCTACGAGCAGTACTTC.

This chain links TRBV7-8 with TRBJ1-2; TRBD1 matches 8 bases. The germline V gene encodes CDR1 SGHVS and CDR2 FQNEAQ. The junction had 7 bases not matched to a gene; V was cut back by 2 bases and J by 5 bases. The CDR3 contains 15 residues. The CDR3 here is CASSLRGRGQYGYTF. The DNA of the CDR3 is TGTGCCAGCAGCTTACGGGGCAGGGGGCAATATGGCTACACCTTC. Full variable domain (remainder filled in from reference TRBV7-8 and TRBJ1-2): GAGVSQSPRYKVAKRGQDVALRCDPISGHVSLFWYQQALGQGPEFLTYFQNEAQLDKSGLPSDRFFAERPEGSVSTLKIQRTQQEDSAVYLCASSLRGRGQYGYTFGSGTRLTVV.

This clonotype was detected ten times or more. This rearrangement joins TRBV5-1 to TRBJ1-2; D is possibly TRBD1 (5 bases). V dropped 4 bases and J dropped 0 bases, with 13 bases sitting between them. There are 15 residues in the CDR3. In germline, CDR1 is SGHRS, CDR2 YFSETQ. CDR3 sequence: CASSIPGTPNYGYTF. CDR3 in DNA: TGCGCCAGCAGCATACCCGGGACGCCTAACTATGGCTACACCTTC.

For this clonotype: Compared with germline, one end of the junction differs, possibly owing to a read error. The V and J genes are TRBV11-1 and TRBJ2-7; tentative D call: TRBD2 (6 bases). Germline V gene sequence: CDR1 SGHAT, CDR2 FQDESV (reference sequence). This CDR3 contains 14 residues. For the CDR3, the DNA is TGTGCCAGCAGCTTAGCGCGTAGGGAGGACGAGCAGAACTTC. Its protein product is CASSLARREDEQNF.

This clonotype was detected ten times or more. The chain recombines TRBV6-1 with TRBJ1-1, with 8 bases fitting TRBD1. Germline values: CDR1 MNHNS, CDR2 SASEGT. The CDR3 has 18 residues. V lost 5 bases and J lost 0; bases outside the gene matches: 14. In nucleotides, the CDR3 is TGTGCCAGCAGTCCCCTAAGGGGGACAGGAATTTTGAACACTGAAGCTTTCTTT. It codes for CASSPLRGTGILNTEAFF.